This T cell receptor beta chain was captured in a study of read filtering for tumor transcriptome and immune sequencing. This library used around 400 ng RNA and molecular barcoded adaptors spanning alpha/delta and beta/gamma chains. TCRdb reanalysed the reads using MiXCR and keeps one entry per CDR3 protein. This table has roughly 93,000 distinct CDR3 sequences, about 22% appearing once. The CDR3 runs 14 residues. Germline V gives CDR1 SGHKS, CDR2 YYEKEE (reference sequence). The germline V and J ends were trimmed by 1 base and 0 bases, with 7 bases remaining between them. The chain is built from TRBV5-5 and TRBJ1-1, with D hard to call. The sequence was obtained from a donor aged 40 or over with multiple myeloma. Sequencing input: a population of CD138-negative cells sorted from bone marrow. The CDR3 coding sequence is TGTGCCAGCAGCTTGTCTCCCTTGAACACTGAAGCTTTCTTT. Amino acid sequence: CASSLSPLNTEAFF.